What follows are 26 T cell receptor beta chains derived from one specimen sequenced in a study of spatial heterogeneity in lung cancer. Described time point: blood at routine non-recurrence follow-up after resection. Whole RNA from tumor, nontumor lung or frozen PBMC was sequenced unsorted. TCRdb analysed the 5' RACE reads with MiXCR anew, one entry per CDR3 protein. The sample lists about 120,000 distinct CDR3 sequences; 12% were seen once. The sample here was PBMCs, taken at follow-up. The receptors derive from a male donor with early-stage non-small cell lung cancer.

This clonotype was found a few times. The chain carries TRBV28 and TRBJ2-7, with D perhaps TRBD2 (5 bases). V lost 3 bases and J 3 bases, leaving 12 bases between the germline ends. The V gene's germline CDR1 is MDHEN and CDR2 SYDVKM. The CDR3 totals 14 residues. As DNA, the CDR3 is TGTGCCAGCAGTTTGGGCGGGCTCAGCTACGAGCAGTACTTC. This gives the protein CASSLGGLSYEQYF.

This chain connects TRBV28 to TRBJ1-6; a weak D match, TRBD1 (6 bases). V dropped 0 bases and J dropped 3 bases, with 12 bases sitting between them. CDR3 size: 17 residues. CDR1 is MDHEN and CDR2 is SYDVKM in the germline V gene. The CDR3 reads CASSLWVARGYNSPLHF. DNA of the CDR3: TGTGCCAGCAGTTTATGGGTGGCCAGGGGCTATAATTCACCCCTCCACTTT.

This clonotype was observed at least ten times. The rearrangement joins TRBV6-6 to TRBJ1-5; unclear D gene. With 2 bases removed from V and 9 bases from J, the gap between germline ends came to 5 bases. This CDR3 comprises 11 residues. CDR1 and CDR2 from the germline V gene are MNHNY and SVGAGI (reference sequence). The CDR3 spells CASSYQGPQHF. DNA of the CDR3: TGTGCCAGCAGTTACCAAGGGCCCCAGCATTTT.

This clonotype was recorded many times. The chain has TRBV12-3 or TRBV12-4 and TRBJ1-1, with TRBD1 matching over 7 bases. The CDR3 contains 13 residues. Losses at the gene ends were 2 bases for V and 5 bases for J; bases not matched to a gene: 2. Here the CDR3 DNA reads TGTGCCAGCAGTTTACCAGGGGGGACTGAAGCTTTCTTT. Amino acid sequence: CASSLPGGTEAFF.

This clonotype was counted at least ten times. The CDR3 here is CASSQRSGNSPLHF. CDR3 nucleotides: TGTGCCAGCAGCCAACGCTCGGGGAATTCACCCCTCCACTTT. This sequence joins TRBV14 and TRBJ1-6; D uncertain. CDR3 length: 14 residues. V was clipped by 2 bases and J by 7 bases, with 9 bases between them. CDR1 and CDR2 from the germline V gene are SGHDN and FVKESK. The full variable domain, rest sourced from reference TRBV14 and TRBJ1-6, is EAGVTQFPSHSVIEKGQTVTLRCDPISGHDNLYWYRRVMGKEIKFLLHFVKESKQDESGMPNNRFLAERTGGTYSTLKVQPAELEDSGVYFCASSQRSGNSPLHFGNGTRLTVT.

The gene calls are TRBV6-5 and TRBJ2-7; D is possibly TRBD1 (6 bases). Germline CDR1 and CDR2: MNHEY and SVGAGI. The CDR3 sequence is 15 residues long. Deletions cut 7 bases from V and 3 bases from J, with 19 bases between. The chain's CDR3 is CASMLQGGWRYEQYF. CDR3 sequence (DNA): TGTGCCAGCATGTTACAGGGCGGGTGGCGCTACGAGCAGTACTTC.

The chain combines TRBV9 with TRBJ1-1, with 7 bases lining up with TRBD1. CDR1 and CDR2 from the germline V gene are SGDLS and YYNGEE. The CDR3 totals 15 residues. The V segment lost 3 bases and the J segment 4 bases; nucleotides outside the gene matches: 9. This chain's CDR3 is CASSANRGRGTEAFF. The CDR3 coding sequence is TGTGCCAGCAGCGCTAACAGGGGTCGGGGCACTGAAGCTTTCTTT.

This clonotype was counted many times. This chain links TRBV2 with TRBJ1-4; D remains unclear. The ends were cut back, 6 bases at V and 8 bases at J, with 10 bases in the middle. CDR1 and CDR2 (germline): SNHLY, FYNNEI. The CDR3 sequence is 12 residues long. CDR3 residues: CASSLREEKLFF. CDR3 nucleotides: TGTGCCAGCAGCCTTCGAGAAGAAAAACTGTTTTTT.

This clonotype has more than one count but fewer than ten. The chain carries TRBV7-2 and TRBJ2-1; no firm D call. The CDR3 contains 13 residues. Trimming took 1 base from V and 9 from J, leaving 10 bases between them. Per the germline V gene, CDR1 is SGHTA and CDR2 is FQGNSA. CDR3 loop: CASSLGKKTEQFF. CDR3 sequence (DNA): TGTGCCAGCAGCTTAGGGAAAAAGACTGAGCAGTTCTTC.

The table lists this clonotype with many counts. The chain recombines TRBV20-1 with TRBJ2-4, with D perhaps TRBD2 (6 bases). The CDR3 sequence is 15 residues long. Germline V CDR1 and CDR2: DFQATT, SNEGSKA (reference sequence). V shed 1 base and J shed 1 base, with 11 bases lying between them. DNA of the CDR3: TGCAGTGCTAGAGTGCCAGGGAGGGCCAAAAACATTCAGTACTTC. This sequence encodes CSARVPGRAKNIQYF.

Written as DNA, the CDR3 is TGTGCCAGCAGTTTACCGGGACAGGGTCAACAGTTCTTC. Encoded protein: CASSLPGQGQQFF. The chain is built from TRBV28 and TRBJ2-1, with 9 bases fitting TRBD1. The V gene's germline CDR1 is MDHEN and CDR2 SYDVKM. The length of the CDR3 is 13 residues. Trimming removed 2 bases from V and 13 bases from J; junction bases left unmatched: 6.

This clonotype was seen a handful of times. This chain links TRBV7-9 with TRBJ1-5; D may be TRBD1 (5 bases). Germline V lookup: CDR1 SEHNR, CDR2 FQNEAQ (reference sequence). The V and J ends lost 3 bases and 3 bases respectively, with 9 bases between them. The length of the CDR3 is 14 residues. Here the CDR3 DNA reads TGTGCCAGCAGCTTTGGCAGGGACAATCAGCCCCAGCATTTT. It translates to CASSFGRDNQPQHF.

This clonotype has a handful of counts. The chain has TRBV29-1 and TRBJ2-3; TRBD2 aligns across 7 bases. The CDR3 has 14 residues. CDR1 and CDR2 from the germline V gene are SQVTM and ANQGSEA. Unmatched junction bases numbered 7, after V lost 6 bases and J lost 1 base. CDR3 sequence reads: CSVLKRGRTDTQYF. In DNA, the CDR3 is TGCAGCGTCCTAAAGCGGGGCCGCACAGATACGCAGTATTTT.

The chain combines TRBV4-2 with TRBJ1-6; tentatively, D is TRBD1 (6 bases). The CDR3 is made up of 17 amino acids. The germline V gene encodes CDR1 LGHNA and CDR2 YNFKEQ. Trimming left V 4 bases short and J 6 bases short, with 19 bases between. CDR3 amino acids: CASSLPGTGAANSPLHF. CDR3 nucleotides: TGTGCCAGCAGCCTTCCAGGTACGGGGGCGGCTAATTCACCCCTCCACTTT.

This clonotype was counted only a few times. The genes are TRBV5-1 and TRBJ1-4, with 9 bases that match TRBD1. Germline loops: CDR1 SGHRS, CDR2 YFSETQ. This CDR3 has 15 residues. V lost 4 bases and J lost 5; bases outside the gene matches: 6. This chain's CDR3 is CASSPGTGRNEKLFF. CDR3 sequence (DNA): TGCGCCAGCAGCCCCGGGACAGGGAGAAATGAAAAACTGTTTTTT.

J is TRBJ2-2 and V is TRBV2; D might be TRBD2 (6 bases). The germline V gene has CDR1 SNHLY and CDR2 FYNNEI. The CDR3 runs 15 residues. V was trimmed by 7 bases and J by 2 bases, leaving 14 bases between them. The DNA for the CDR3 is TGTGCCAGCATCCGGGACTCCGCCAACACCGGGGAGCTGTTTTTT. This sequence encodes CASIRDSANTGELFF.

This clonotype has only a few counts. The chain is built from TRBV27 and TRBJ2-6, with 11 positions matching TRBD1. Germline V CDR1 and CDR2: MNHEY, SMNVEV (reference sequence). Trimming cost V 8 bases and J 1 base; bases outside gene matches: 13. This CDR3 has 19 residues. The CDR3 protein is CASPVSGQGGISGANVLTF. CDR3 DNA: TGTGCCAGCCCTGTCTCGGGACAGGGGGGAATTTCTGGGGCCAACGTCCTGACTTTC.

V usage is TRBV6-5 and J usage is TRBJ2-4; TRBD1 or TRBD2 may be the D gene (6 bases each). From germline, CDR1 is MNHEY and CDR2 SVGAGI. The V end lost 0 bases, the J end lost 9 bases, and 15 bases lay between the germline ends. CDR3 size: 15 residues. DNA of the CDR3: TGTGCCAGCAGTTACTCGCGTGGGGGGCTTGGCATTCAGTACTTC. This codes for CASSYSRGGLGIQYF.

This clonotype was observed many times. This rearrangement joins TRBV2 to TRBJ1-5; possible D gene TRBD1, 5 bases. The V end lost 3 bases, the J end lost 5 bases, and 17 bases lay between the germline ends. The germline V gene has CDR1 SNHLY and CDR2 FYNNEI. CDR3 length equals 16 residues. The CDR3, as DNA: TGTGCCAGCAGTGAGGGACGCGGGTGGGGATATCAGCCCCAGCATTTT. It encodes CASSEGRGWGYQPQHF.

There are many counts of this clonotype. J is TRBJ2-1 and V is TRBV12-3 or TRBV12-4; D may be TRBD1 (5 bases). This CDR3 region has 13 residues. Trimming removed 6 bases at V and 10 bases at J, with 16 bases between. The CDR3 bases are TGTGCCAGCAGAATTTTCCCCGCAGGGGAGCAGTTCTTC. Amino acid sequence: CASRIFPAGEQFF.

The chain combines TRBV20-1 with TRBJ2-7, with TRBD1 identical over 9 bases. After removal of 3 bases from V and 10 bases from J, the junction contained 10 bases not matched to a gene. The CDR3 extends over 13 amino acids. Germline V lookup: CDR1 DFQATT, CDR2 SNEGSKA (reference sequence). The chain's CDR3 is CSASNTRDRVQYF. CDR3 nucleotides: TGCAGTGCTAGTAACACCCGGGACAGGGTTCAGTACTTC.

Points on this clonotype: A read error is possible here, since a much larger clone lies one base away. V and J are TRBV28 and TRBJ1-5; perhaps TRBD1 as D (6 bases). Germline CDR1 reads MDHEN; CDR2 reads SYDVKM. The CDR3 is 13 amino acids. Trimming took 7 bases from V and 11 from J, leaving 18 bases between them. Here the CDR3 DNA reads TGTGCCAGCAATCCGGACAGCCCCAATGCCCAGCATTTT. This sequence encodes CASNPDSPNAQHF.

The J gene is TRBJ1-4, the V gene TRBV21-1; no check of the table's D call, TRBD1, against the DNA was made. TRBV21-1 is marked as a pseudogene. The CDR3 sequence is 13 residues long. This CDR3 reads CATKLGQSLSPIF. The CDR3 DNA reads TGTGCCACCAAGTTGGGACAGTCCCTAAGTCCGATTTTT.

This clonotype came up a few times. This chain joins TRBV7-2 and TRBJ2-1; 9 bases are a match to TRBD2. V lost 1 base and J lost 8; bases outside the gene matches: 6. From germline, CDR1 is SGHTA and CDR2 FQGNSA. This CDR3 is 15 amino acids long. This CDR3 reads CASSLVRGGWDEQFF. In DNA form, the CDR3 reads TGTGCCAGCAGCTTAGTGCGGGGGGGCTGGGATGAGCAGTTCTTC.

The chain recombines TRBV7-2 with TRBJ1-5, with D unresolved. Germline V gene data show CDR1 as SGHTA and CDR2 as FQGNSA. This CDR3 contains 14 residues. Trimming cost V 5 bases and J 4 bases, with 12 bases left between them. CDR3 sequence: CASSANTGNQPQHF. The CDR3 nucleotides are TGTGCCAGCAGCGCCAACACGGGGAATCAGCCCCAGCATTTT.

In DNA form, the CDR3 reads TGTGCCAGCAGCCTCTTGGGGACATCTAATCAGCCCCAGCATTTT. Protein: CASSLLGTSNQPQHF. The genes are TRBV9 and TRBJ1-5, with D tentatively TRBD1 (6 bases). Between the trimmed V and J ends, which lost 4 bases and 4 bases, there was a span of 15 bases. Germline V lookup: CDR1 SGDLS, CDR2 YYNGEE. This CDR3 comprises 15 residues.